Each of the 8 T cell receptor beta chains below was sequenced from the same sample in a study of T cells in localized non-small cell lung cancer (dated by TCRdb to 2019 to 2021). The library was produced with the immunoSEQ multiplex PCR assay. TCRdb limited this immuneACCESS table to in-frame rearrangements with V and J called. A share of clones is missing; checked studies link under half to unresolved V genes, and the rest is unexplained. The sample table holds around 26,000 clones, of which roughly 80% were seen once. Clones ranked in the top ten supply 9.5% to 10% of the sample. Sequenced here: peripheral blood, sampled before any cancer treatment. The receptors originated from a man aged 40 to 70 with stage III squamous cell lung carcinoma.

This clone was counted a few times. J is TRBJ2-1 and V is TRBV11-3, with unresolved D. CDR1 is SGHNT, CDR2 YENEEA, per germline. V gave up 1 base and J gave up 8 bases, with 9 bases separating them. This CDR3 region has 13 residues. CDR3: CASSLAINYEQFF. CDR3 coding DNA: TGTGCCAGCAGCTTAGCTATAAACTATGAGCAGTTCTTC.

This sequence joins TRBV27 and TRBJ1-1, with D possibly matching TRBD1 (6 bases). Per the germline V gene, CDR1 is MNHEY and CDR2 is SMNVEV (reference sequence). This CDR3 spans 12 amino acids. V lost 8 bases to trimming and J lost 3 bases, with 10 bases between them. The CDR3 spells CASGWGHTEAFF. CDR3 in DNA: TGTGCCAGCGGGTGGGGGCACACTGAAGCTTTCTTT.

The chain employs TRBV5-4 and TRBJ1-1, with no clear D. In germline, CDR1 is SGHNT, CDR2 YYREEE (reference sequence). V was pared by 10 bases and J by 1 base, with 11 bases between. The CDR3 totals 12 residues. This chain's CDR3 is CAAKDANTEAFF. The CDR3 DNA is TGTGCCGCCAAGGACGCGAACACTGAAGCTTTCTTT.

This clone was detected only once. This chain joins TRBV18 and TRBJ2-3, with D possibly matching TRBD1 (6 bases). Germline V gene lookup returns CDR1 KGHSH and CDR2 LQKENI. The CDR3 sequence is 15 residues long. V lost 4 bases to trimming and J lost 2 bases, with 13 bases between them. The CDR3 sequence: CASSRRDKYTDTQYF. The CDR3 DNA follows: TGTGCCAGCTCACGCCGGGACAAATACACAGATACGCAGTATTTT.

The gene calls are TRBV19 and TRBJ1-2; TRBD1 matches 8 bases. Losses at the gene ends were 4 bases for V and 4 bases for J; bases not matched to a gene: 11. The CDR3 sequence is 16 residues long. Germline-derived CDR1 and CDR2 are LNHDA and SQIVND (reference sequence). DNA for the CDR3: TGTGCCAGTAGTACTTTGGCCGGACAGGGAGGCTATGGCTACACCTTC. Its translation: CASSTLAGQGGYGYTF.

The table lists this clone with a count of one. The V and J genes are TRBV9 and TRBJ2-5, with D perhaps TRBD2 (6 bases). Trimming stripped 2 bases from V and 4 bases from J, with 12 bases between. The CDR3 has 14 amino acids. Looked up from germline, CDR1 is SGDLS and CDR2 is YYNGEE. CDR3 region: CASSVGLGGETQYF. CDR3 DNA: TGTGCCAGCAGCGTCGGTCTGGGGGGAGAGACCCAGTACTTC.

The chain is built from TRBV2 and TRBJ2-7, with 9 positions matching TRBD2. V was clipped by 8 bases and J by 2 bases; unmatched bases: 7. Germline loops: CDR1 SNHLY, CDR2 FYNNEI. The CDR3 runs 14 residues. The CDR3 DNA reads as TGTGCCAGCGGCCTGCGGGGGGGCCCCTACGAGCAGTACGTC. It codes for CASGLRGGPYEQYV.

The CDR3 spells CASSVEGWGPGELFF. Here the CDR3 DNA reads TGTGCCAGCAGCGTTGAAGGATGGGGGCCCGGGGAGCTGTTTTTT. The chain couples TRBV9 to TRBJ2-2; perhaps TRBD1 as D (6 bases). The length of the CDR3 is 15 residues. From germline, CDR1 is SGDLS and CDR2 YYNGEE. Trimming pared 2 bases from V and 6 bases from J, leaving 14 bases between.